The 10 T cell receptor beta chains reported below all come from one sample, sequenced in a study of blood T cells in healthy people across ages (dated by TCRdb to between 2014 and 2016). The library was prepared using 5' RACE. Data came from an Illumina HiSeq 2500. A second PCR of roughly 7 to 12 cycles was performed with a sample-barcoded 5' primer and a J-beta primer mix. The public reads were reprocessed in TCRdb via fastp at Q25 and MiXCR, keeping in-frame beta chains. CDR3 protein duplicates are merged, each entry listing the most common genes and DNA. This sample holds hundreds of thousands of distinct CDR3 sequences; under 30% were observed only once. The ten top clones hold around a sixth of the sample. Sequencing was carried out using blood. These receptors all come from a woman aged 80 or over in good health.

The rearrangement links TRBV6-2 or TRBV6-3 to TRBJ1-1, with TRBD1 matching 8 bases. Germline CDR1 reads MNHEY; CDR2 reads SVGEGT. V was pared by 7 bases and J by 6 bases, with 10 bases of the junction left unmatched. This CDR3 has 14 residues. CDR3 in DNA: TGTGCCAGCAATGACCAGGGGGCGAGTGCTGAAGCTTTCTTT. It translates to CASNDQGASAEAFF.

This chain uses TRBV20-1 with TRBJ2-3; 11 bases align to TRBD2. V lost 3 bases, J lost 5 bases, and 4 bases stayed unmatched. Germline CDR1 DFQATT, CDR2 SNEGSKA (reference sequence). The length of the CDR3 is 14 residues. The CDR3 region has the DNA TGCAGTGCTAGTAGACTAGCGGGGAAAGATACGCAGTATTTT. Its protein product is CSASRLAGKDTQYF.

The V gene is TRBV18, the J gene TRBJ2-3; 9 nucleotides agree with TRBD2. This CDR3 region has 19 residues. Unmatched junction bases numbered 16, after V lost 4 bases and J lost 2 bases. Germline CDR1 and CDR2: KGHSH and LQKENI. The CDR3 DNA follows: TGTGCCAGCTCACGGAGGAACCTAGCCAGCGGGGGGTCCACAGATACGCAGTATTTT. Translating gives CASSRRNLASGGSTDTQYF.

As concerns this clonotype: This sequence may be a read error, since a much larger clone differs from it by one base. The chain uses TRBV7-2 and TRBJ1-4; a weak D match, TRBD1 (6 bases). From germline, CDR1 is SGHTA and CDR2 FQGNSA. The CDR3 covers 14 residues. The CDR3 nucleotides are TGTGCCAGCAGTCAACAGGGCGGGCAAGAAAAACCGTTTTTT. Its protein is CASSQQGGQEKPFF.

In this sample, this clonotype turned up a few times. This may arise from a read error, as a much more abundant clone is one base away. The V gene is TRBV12-3 or TRBV12-4, the J gene TRBJ2-3, with D tentatively TRBD2 (5 bases). This CDR3 has 13 residues. The CDR3 region is CAGSFTGKDTQYF. CDR3 coding DNA: TGTGCCGGCAGTTTTACGGGAAAGGATACGCAGTATTTT.

This clonotype was counted a few times. The CDR3 here is CASSQGTGSEAFF. The CDR3 DNA sequence: TGTGCCAGCAGCCAAGGGACAGGGAGTGAAGCTTTCTTT. This chain joins TRBV3-1 and TRBJ1-1; 8 bases line up with TRBD1. The CDR3 runs to 13 residues. Unmatched junction bases numbered 2, after V lost 1 base and J lost 7 bases. Germline CDR1 reads LGHDT; CDR2 reads YNNKEL (reference sequence).

In its sample, this clonotype was seen a few times. One end of the junction fails to match germline, which may point to a read error. The chain uses TRBV6-6 and TRBJ2-5; 9 bases map to TRBD1. In germline, CDR1 is MNHNY, CDR2 SVGAGI (reference sequence). The CDR3 extends over 14 amino acids. Here the CDR3 reads CACSPDRGRETQYF. CDR3 coding DNA: TGTGCCTGCAGCCCCGACAGGGGGAGGGAGACCCAGTACTTC.

This clonotype has a handful of counts. The gene calls are TRBV11-1 and TRBJ2-7; TRBD1 or TRBD2 may be the D gene (6 bases each). Trimming shortened V by 3 bases and J by 0 bases, and 15 bases separated the two germline ends. Germline loops: CDR1 SGHAT, CDR2 FQDESV (reference sequence). The CDR3 spans 16 residues. The chain's CDR3 is CASSFSGGAPSYEQYF. CDR3 nucleotide sequence: TGTGCCAGCAGCTTCTCCGGGGGCGCGCCCTCCTACGAGCAGTACTTC.

The chain recombines TRBV6-6 with TRBJ1-1; no firm D call. The CDR3 has 14 amino acids. The germline gives CDR1 MNHNY, CDR2 SVGAGI (reference sequence). V shed 0 bases and J shed 3 bases, with 8 bases lying between them. DNA for the CDR3: TGTGCCAGCAGTTACTCGAGGGCCGACACTGAAGCTTTCTTT. It yields the protein CASSYSRADTEAFF.

This clonotype was counted at least ten times. This chain joins TRBV7-8 and TRBJ2-1; TRBD2 might be the D (6 bases). This CDR3 contains 17 residues. Germline CDR1 is SGHVS and CDR2 is FQNEAQ. V lost 5 bases to trimming and J lost 0 bases, with 17 bases between them. This CDR3 reads CASSPRVWGDSYNEQFF. CDR3 DNA: TGTGCCAGCAGCCCGAGGGTCTGGGGGGACTCCTACAATGAGCAGTTCTTC.